The rows below give T cell receptor beta chains drawn from one sample of a study of early stage breast cancer tumors. The data were produced by immunoSEQ multiplex PCR, yet TCRdb's version contains in-frame clones alone and is incomplete. The sample carries about 51,000 clones, around 80% recorded once. The sequencing input was blood. The receptors were gathered from a person aged 40 to 49 with breast cancer. The CDR3 runs from the conserved cysteine through the conserved F or W. Fields, in order: D gene, J gene, clone size, V gene, CDR3 protein, CDR3 DNA. A D gene is named only where the DNA matches it firmly. Clone size is stated in some rows and not others, as once, few, many or a class when expanded.

D: TRBD1
J: TRBJ1-5
size: -
V: TRBV5-6
CDR3: CASSLYSGQGARQPQHF
DNA: TGTGCCAGCAGCTTGTATTCGGGACAGGGGGCGAGGCAGCCCCAGCATTTT

D: TRBD1
J: TRBJ2-7
size: -
V: TRBV5-1
CDR3: CASSYRGPYEQYF
DNA: TGCGCCAGCAGCTACAGGGGCCCCTACGAGCAGTACTTC

D: -
J: TRBJ1-3
size: -
V: TRBV19
CDR3: CASSIRSASSGNTIYF
DNA: TGTGCCAGTAGTATACGTTCGGCCAGCTCTGGAAACACCATATATTTT

D: TRBD1
J: TRBJ1-1
size: few
V: TRBV30
CDR3: CAWKGTENTEAFF
DNA: TGTGCCTGGAAAGGGACAGAGAACACTGAAGCTTTCTTT

D: -
J: TRBJ1-5
size: few
V: TRBV7-9
CDR3: CASSLTSNQPQHF
DNA: TGTGCCAGCAGCTTAACGTCCAATCAGCCCCAGCATTTT

D: -
J: TRBJ2-1
size: -
V: TRBV5-1
CDR3: CASSLAVGQYNEQFF
DNA: TGCGCCAGCAGCTTGGCCGTAGGGCAGTACAATGAGCAGTTCTTC

D: -
J: TRBJ1-1
size: few
V: TRBV30
CDR3: CAWFRDMNTEAFF
DNA: TGTGCCTGGTTCAGGGACATGAACACTGAAGCTTTCTTT

D: -
J: TRBJ1-4
size: few
V: TRBV6-1
CDR3: CASSGQAGTNEKLFF
DNA: TGTGCCAGCAGTGGGCAGGCCGGAACTAATGAAAAACTGTTTTTT

D: -
J: TRBJ1-2
size: -
V: TRBV25-1
CDR3: CASSSTANGYTF
DNA: TGTGCCAGCAGTTCAACGGCGAATGGCTACACCTTC

D: TRBD2
J: TRBJ2-7
size: -
V: TRBV5-1
CDR3: CASSQDSGRNEQYF
DNA: TGCGCCAGCAGTCAAGACAGCGGGAGGAACGAGCAGTACTTC

D: -
J: TRBJ2-7
size: -
V: TRBV2
CDR3: CASAYGGYEQYF
DNA: TGTGCCAGCGCCTATGGGGGCTACGAGCAGTACTTC

D: -
J: TRBJ2-3
size: -
V: TRBV6-5
CDR3: CASSYTGDTGDTQYF
DNA: TGTGCCAGCAGTTACACGGGCGATACGGGAGATACGCAGTATTTT

D: -
J: TRBJ2-5
size: -
V: TRBV10-3
CDR3: CAISESAPSETQYF
DNA: TGTGCCATCAGTGAGTCAGCGCCTTCAGAGACCCAGTACTTC

D: TRBD2
J: TRBJ2-1
size: -
V: TRBV28
CDR3: CASRPGLANNEQFF
DNA: TGTGCCAGCAGACCGGGACTAGCGAACAATGAGCAGTTCTTC

D: -
J: TRBJ2-1
size: -
V: TRBV7-8
CDR3: CASSPLRRGGTNEQFF
DNA: TGTGCCAGCAGCCCCTTACGGAGGGGCGGGACCAATGAGCAGTTCTTC

D: -
J: TRBJ2-5
size: few
V: TRBV7-6
CDR3: CASSLWGRETQYF
DNA: TGTGCCAGCAGCTTATGGGGACGGGAGACCCAGTACTTC

D: TRBD1
J: TRBJ1-1
size: few
V: TRBV7-9
CDR3: CASRWGQGGNTEAFF
DNA: TGTGCCAGCAGGTGGGGACAGGGTGGCAACACTGAAGCTTTCTTT

D: -
J: TRBJ2-1
size: once
V: TRBV7-8
CDR3: CASSLFAGYYNEQFF
DNA: TGTGCCAGCAGCTTATTTGCAGGGTACTACAATGAGCAGTTCTTC

D: TRBD1
J: TRBJ2-7
size: -
V: TRBV27
CDR3: CASSPGTGIHEQYF
DNA: TGTGCCAGCAGCCCAGGGACAGGGATCCACGAGCAGTACTTC

D: TRBD2
J: TRBJ2-3
size: -
V: TRBV7-2
CDR3: CASSLLTSGRVGTDTQYF
DNA: TGTGCCAGCAGCTTGTTGACTAGCGGGAGGGTCGGCACAGATACGCAGTATTTT

D: TRBD2
J: TRBJ2-2
size: -
V: TRBV28
CDR3: CASSPLGGRHTGELFF
DNA: TGTGCCAGCAGCCCCTTGGGCGGGAGGCACACCGGGGAGCTGTTTTTT

D: -
J: TRBJ2-2
size: -
V: TRBV19
CDR3: CASSRTYTGELFF
DNA: TGTGCCAGTAGCCGGACTTACACCGGGGAGCTGTTTTTT

D: TRBD2
J: TRBJ2-1
size: once
V: TRBV5-1
CDR3: CASSLTGTSGPSYNEQFF
DNA: TGCGCCAGCAGCTTAACAGGGACTAGCGGACCCTCCTACAATGAGCAGTTCTTC

D: -
J: TRBJ1-2
size: -
V: TRBV5-4
CDR3: CASSSVVGLSYGYTF
DNA: TGTGCCAGCAGCTCGGTGGTGGGACTAAGTTACGGCTACACCTTC

D: TRBD2
J: TRBJ2-3
size: -
V: TRBV11-1
CDR3: CASSLAGVGWTDTQYF
DNA: TGTGCCAGCAGCCTAGCGGGAGTCGGGTGGACAGATACGCAGTATTTT

D: TRBD1
J: TRBJ2-7
size: -
V: TRBV11-3
CDR3: CASSLHRGLGYEQYF
DNA: TGTGCCAGCAGCTTACACAGGGGGCTCGGTTACGAGCAGTACTTC

D: -
J: TRBJ2-7
size: -
V: TRBV6-5
CDR3: CASSWGYEQYF
DNA: TGTGCCAGCAGCTGGGGCTACGAGCAGTACTTC

D: -
J: TRBJ1-1
size: -
V: TRBV6-1
CDR3: CASSEQAGTTGAFF
DNA: TGTGCCAGCAGTGAACAGGCGGGAACGACGGGAGCTTTCTTT

D: -
J: TRBJ1-3
size: -
V: TRBV4-2
CDR3: CASSHYGGNTIYF
DNA: TGTGCCAGCAGCCACTACGGAGGAAACACCATATATTTT

D: -
J: TRBJ2-2
size: -
V: TRBV27
CDR3: CASSYHPAGRRTGELFF
DNA: TGTGCCAGCAGCTATCACCCGGCGGGACGTCGTACCGGGGAGCTGTTTTTT

D: TRBD1
J: TRBJ2-7
size: -
V: TRBV6-5
CDR3: CASRQGFGEQYF
DNA: TGTGCCAGCAGACAGGGGTTCGGCGAGCAGTACTTC